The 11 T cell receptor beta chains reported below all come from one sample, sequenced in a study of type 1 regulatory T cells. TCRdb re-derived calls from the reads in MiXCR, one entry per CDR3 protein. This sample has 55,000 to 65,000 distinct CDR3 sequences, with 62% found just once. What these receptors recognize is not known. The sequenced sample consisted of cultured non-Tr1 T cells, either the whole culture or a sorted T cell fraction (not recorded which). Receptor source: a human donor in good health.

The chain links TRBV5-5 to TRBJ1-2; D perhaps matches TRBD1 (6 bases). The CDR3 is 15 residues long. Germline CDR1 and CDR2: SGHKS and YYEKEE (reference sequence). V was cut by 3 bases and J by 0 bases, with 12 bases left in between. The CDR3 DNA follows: TGTGCCAGCAGCTACTTCGACAGGTCTAACTATGGCTACACCTTC. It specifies CASSYFDRSNYGYTF.

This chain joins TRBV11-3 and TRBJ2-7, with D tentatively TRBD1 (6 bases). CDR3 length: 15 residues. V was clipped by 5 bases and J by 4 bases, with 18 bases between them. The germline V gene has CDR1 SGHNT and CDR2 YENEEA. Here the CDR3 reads CASSQYSGTLYEQYF. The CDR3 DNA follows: TGTGCCAGCAGCCAGTACTCCGGGACACTATACGAGCAGTACTTC.

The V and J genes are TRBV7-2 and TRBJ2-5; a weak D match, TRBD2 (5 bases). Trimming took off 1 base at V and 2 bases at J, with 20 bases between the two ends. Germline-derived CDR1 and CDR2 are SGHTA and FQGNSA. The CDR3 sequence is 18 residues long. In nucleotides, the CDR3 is TGTGCCAGCAGCTTAGTGAGGGCACGTCTTATCACACAAGAGACCCAGTACTTC. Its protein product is CASSLVRARLITQETQYF.

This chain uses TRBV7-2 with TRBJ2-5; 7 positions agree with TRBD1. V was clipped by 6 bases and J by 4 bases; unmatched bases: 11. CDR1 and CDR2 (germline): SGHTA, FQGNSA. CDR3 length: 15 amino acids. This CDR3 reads CASRLGTAVGETQYF. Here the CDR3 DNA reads TGTGCCAGCAGACTAGGGACAGCCGTCGGAGAGACCCAGTACTTC.

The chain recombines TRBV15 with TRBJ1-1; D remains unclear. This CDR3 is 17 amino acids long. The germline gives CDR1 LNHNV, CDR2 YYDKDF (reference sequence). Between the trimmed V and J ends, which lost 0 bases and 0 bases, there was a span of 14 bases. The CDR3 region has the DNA TGTGCCACCAGCAGAGATTTTGGTACACTCATGAACACTGAAGCTTTCTTT. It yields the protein CATSRDFGTLMNTEAFF.

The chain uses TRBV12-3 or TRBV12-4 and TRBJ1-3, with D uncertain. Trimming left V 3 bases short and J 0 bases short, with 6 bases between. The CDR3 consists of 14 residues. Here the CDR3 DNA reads TGTGCCAGCAGTTTGTACAACTCTGGAAACACCATATATTTT. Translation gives CASSLYNSGNTIYF.

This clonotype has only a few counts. The CDR3: CASRLRDRGNYGYTF. As DNA, the CDR3 is TGTGCCAGCAGACTCCGGGACAGGGGCAACTATGGCTACACCTTC. The chain links TRBV7-6 to TRBJ1-2; 10 bases align to TRBD1. V dropped 6 bases and J dropped 2; count of bases not matched to a gene: 6. CDR1 is SGHVS, CDR2 FNYEAQ, per germline. This CDR3 is 15 amino acids long.

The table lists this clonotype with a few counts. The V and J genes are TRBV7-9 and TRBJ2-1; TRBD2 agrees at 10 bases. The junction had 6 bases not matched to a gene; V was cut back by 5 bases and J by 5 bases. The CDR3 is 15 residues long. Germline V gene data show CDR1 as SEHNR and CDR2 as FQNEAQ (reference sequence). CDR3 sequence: CASSLGLAANNEQFF. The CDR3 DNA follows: TGTGCCAGCAGCCTCGGACTAGCGGCGAACAATGAGCAGTTCTTC.

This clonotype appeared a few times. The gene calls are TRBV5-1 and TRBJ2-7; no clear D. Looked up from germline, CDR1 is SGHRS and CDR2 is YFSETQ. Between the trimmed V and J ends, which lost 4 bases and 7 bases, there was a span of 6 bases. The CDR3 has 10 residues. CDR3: CASSREEQYF. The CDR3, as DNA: TGCGCCAGCAGCCGTGAAGAGCAGTACTTC.

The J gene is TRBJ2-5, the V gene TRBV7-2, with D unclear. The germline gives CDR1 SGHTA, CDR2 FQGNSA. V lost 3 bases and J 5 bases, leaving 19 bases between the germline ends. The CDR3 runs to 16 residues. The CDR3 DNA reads TGTGCCAGCAGCTTTCTCCACTACCTCTTGGAGGAGACCCAGTACTTC. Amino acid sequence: CASSFLHYLLEETQYF.

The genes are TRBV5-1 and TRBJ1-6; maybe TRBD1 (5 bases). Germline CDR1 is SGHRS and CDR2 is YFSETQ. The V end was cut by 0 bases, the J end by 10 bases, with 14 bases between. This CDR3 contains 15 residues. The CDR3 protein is CASSLGSGQTSPLHF. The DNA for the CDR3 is TGCGCCAGCAGCTTGGGCAGCGGACAAACCTCACCCCTCCACTTT.